One sample yielded the 30 T cell receptor beta chains listed below, sequenced in a study of blood T cell repertoires in COVID-19. Method: immunoSEQ multiplex PCR; TCRdb's copy keeps in-frame clones and lacks some. In the table there are 270,000 or so clones, about 90% of which are singletons. Sequencing used PBMCs or T cells enriched from blood (not recorded which). These receptor sequences come from a woman aged 25 to 45 with acute COVID-19.

This chain connects TRBV2 to TRBJ2-7, with 8 bases identical to TRBD1. The CDR3 is made up of 12 amino acids. Losses at the gene ends were 7 bases for V and 4 bases for J; bases not matched to a gene: 3. Germline CDR1 reads SNHLY; CDR2 reads FYNNEI. The CDR3 sequence is CASNRGVYEQYF. Here the CDR3 DNA reads TGTGCCAGCAACAGGGGGGTTTACGAGCAGTACTTC.

This clone was seen only once. V and J are TRBV3-1 (or the pseudogene TRBV3-2) and TRBJ2-2, with 8 positions matching TRBD1. The germline V gene encodes CDR1 LGHDT and CDR2 YNNKEL (reference sequence). The J segment lost 4 bases and the V segment lost 1 base, leaving 2 bases of the junction unmatched. The CDR3 length is 15 residues. The CDR3 DNA reads TGTGCCAGCAGCCAAGCCGGGACAGGCACCGGGGAGCTGTTTTTT. Translating gives CASSQAGTGTGELFF.

This clone was found a few times. The V call is TRBV3-1 (or the pseudogene TRBV3-2), the J call TRBJ1-5; no reliable D call. Trimming took 1 base from V and 3 from J, leaving 10 bases between them. The CDR3 is made up of 15 amino acids. CDR1 LGHDT and CDR2 YNNKEL come from the germline V gene (reference sequence). The CDR3 DNA follows: TGTGCCAGCAGCCAAGTCGGAGGAATCAATCAGCCCCAGCATTTT. It codes for CASSQVGGINQPQHF.

V is TRBV4-3 and J is TRBJ2-1; 12 nucleotides align to TRBD2. The CDR3 covers 17 residues. The ends lost 2 bases at V and 5 bases at J; junction bases unmatched: 7. Germline V gene data show CDR1 as LGHNA and CDR2 as YSLEER. CDR3 residues: CASSQQGGLAGHNEQFF. The CDR3, as DNA: TGCGCCAGCAGCCAACAGGGTGGACTAGCGGGGCACAATGAGCAGTTCTTC.

This chain joins TRBV5-1 and TRBJ2-7; 8 bases fit TRBD1. Per the germline V gene, CDR1 is SGHRS and CDR2 is YFSETQ. The CDR3 consists of 14 residues. The trim removed 2 bases at V and 3 bases at J, leaving 4 bases unmatched. The CDR3 region is CASSFEDRVYEQYF. CDR3 nucleotides: TGCGCCAGCAGCTTCGAGGACAGGGTCTACGAGCAGTACTTC. The complete variable domain, with remaining parts taken from reference TRBV5-1 and TRBJ2-7, reads KAGVTQTPRYLIKTRGQQVTLSCSPISGHRSVSWYQQTPGQGLQFLFEYFSETQRNKGNFPGRFSGRQFSNSRSEMNVSTLELGDSALYLCASSFEDRVYEQYFGPGTRLTVT.

The chain links TRBV15 to TRBJ2-7, with D tentatively TRBD2 (5 bases). Trimming cost V 5 bases and J 2 bases, with 16 bases left between them. The CDR3 extends over 15 amino acids. The germline V gene encodes CDR1 LNHNV and CDR2 YYDKDF (reference sequence). CDR3 sequence (DNA): TGTGCCACCAGCCCGGAGGATACGATCACCTACGAGCAGTACTTC. It encodes CATSPEDTITYEQYF.

This chain connects TRBV27 to TRBJ2-7; tentative D call: TRBD1 (5 bases). There are 11 residues in the CDR3. Trimming pared 10 bases from V and 7 bases from J, leaving 14 bases between. CDR1 is MNHEY and CDR2 is SMNVEV in the germline V gene (reference sequence). In DNA form, the CDR3 reads TGTGCCACCCAAACCGCAGGGGAGCAGTACTTC. Translated, it gives CATQTAGEQYF.

The genes are TRBV28 and TRBJ2-3, with 8 bases identical to TRBD2. Trimming cost V 6 bases and J 2 bases; bases outside gene matches: 16. This CDR3 has 18 residues. Germline assignment: CDR1 MDHEN and CDR2 SYDVKM. CDR3 amino acids: CASSRQYTSGPITDTQYF. The CDR3 DNA reads as TGTGCCAGCAGCCGACAATATACTAGCGGACCGATCACAGATACGCAGTATTTT.

J is TRBJ2-2 and V is TRBV3-1 (or the pseudogene TRBV3-2); 13 nucleotides agree with TRBD2. Germline trimming cut 1 base from V and 8 bases from J; bases unmatched to any gene: 4. Germline values: CDR1 LGHDT, CDR2 YNNKEL (reference sequence). The CDR3 is 16 residues long. The CDR3 reads CASSQVGLAGSGELFF. The DNA of the CDR3 is TGTGCCAGCAGCCAAGTGGGACTAGCGGGATCAGGGGAGCTGTTTTTT.

CDR3 sequence (DNA): TGCAGCGTTGAAGCGGGCTCCTACAATGAGCAGTTCTTC. This encodes CSVEAGSYNEQFF. V gene TRBV29-1 combines with J gene TRBJ2-1; unclear D gene. From germline, CDR1 is SQVTM and CDR2 ANQGSEA. V lost 1 base and J lost 0, with 4 bases in between. The CDR3 contains 13 residues.

This chain connects TRBV29-1 to TRBJ1-1; D may be TRBD1 (5 bases). Trimming pared 6 bases from V and 6 bases from J, leaving 14 bases between. CDR3 length: 12 residues. Germline CDR1 reads SQVTM; CDR2 reads ANQGSEA. CDR3 sequence reads: CSVAQERAEAFF. Here the CDR3 DNA reads TGCAGCGTAGCACAGGAGCGCGCTGAAGCTTTCTTT.

The chain employs TRBV3-1 (or the pseudogene TRBV3-2) and TRBJ2-2, with 7 nucleotides matching TRBD1. This CDR3 has 15 amino acids. V was pared by 6 bases and J by 2 bases, with 6 bases of the junction left unmatched. CDR1 is LGHDT and CDR2 is YNNKEL in the germline V gene (reference sequence). CDR3 nucleotides: TGTGCCAGCAGGAGGGGGCAACAAAACACCGGGGAGCTGTTTTTT. This sequence encodes CASRRGQQNTGELFF.

The table lists this clone with a few counts. The same CDR3 arises from other DNA sequences in this sample as well. The rearrangement uses TRBV27 and TRBJ1-6; 10 nucleotides line up with TRBD1. CDR3 size: 14 residues. Germline-derived CDR1 and CDR2 are MNHEY and SMNVEV (reference sequence). The junction had 0 bases not matched to a gene; V was cut back by 3 bases and J by 7 bases. The DNA for the CDR3 is TGTGCCAGCAGTTTGGGACAGGGGAATTCACCCCTCCACTTT. It translates to CASSLGQGNSPLHF.

This sequence joins TRBV5-1 and TRBJ2-7; D perhaps matches TRBD2 (5 bases). CDR1 and CDR2 from the germline V gene are SGHRS and YFSETQ. The CDR3 has 14 residues. Between the trimmed V and J ends, which lost 0 bases and 2 bases, there was a span of 9 bases. CDR3 nucleotides: TGCGCCAGCAGCTTGGCACCGGGGACCTACGAGCAGTACTTC. Translation: CASSLAPGTYEQYF. Using reference TRBV5-1 and TRBJ2-7 for the parts outside the CDR3, the full variable domain is KAGVTQTPRYLIKTRGQQVTLSCSPISGHRSVSWYQQTPGQGLQFLFEYFSETQRNKGNFPGRFSGRQFSNSRSEMNVSTLELGDSALYLCASSLAPGTYEQYFGPGTRLTVT.

The chain couples TRBV4-3 to TRBJ1-3; D is unclear. V was clipped by 0 bases and J by 4 bases, with 10 bases between them. This CDR3 comprises 15 residues. CDR1 is LGHNA and CDR2 is YSLEER in the germline V gene. The CDR3 sequence is CASSQERIWGNTIYF. CDR3 DNA sequence: TGCGCCAGCAGCCAAGAGCGCATCTGGGGAAACACCATATATTTT.

This clone was recorded only once. The rearrangement uses TRBV7-3 and TRBJ2-1, with 10 bases aligning to TRBD2. CDR3 length: 16 amino acids. Germline CDR1 SGHTA, CDR2 FQGTGA. Trimming at V came to 5 bases and at J to 3 bases, leaving 7 bases not matched to a gene. CDR3 protein: CASSTRTSGLYNEQFF. CDR3 bases: TGTGCCAGCAGCACCCGGACTAGCGGACTCTACAATGAGCAGTTCTTC. Filled out from reference TRBV7-3 and TRBJ2-1, the complete variable domain reads GAGVSQTPSNKVTEKGKYVELRCDPISGHTALYWYRQSLGQGPEFLIYFQGTGAADDSGLPNDRFFAVRPEGSVSTLKIQRTERGDSAVYLCASSTRTSGLYNEQFFGPGTRLTVL.

The chain employs TRBV11-2 and TRBJ2-4; 8 bases are a match to TRBD1. With V trimmed by 4 bases and J by 5 bases, 10 bases remained unmatched. The CDR3 runs 16 residues. Germline lookup yields CDR1 SGHAT and CDR2 FQNNGV. CDR3 bases: TGTGCCAGCAGCTCGCCATTGACAGGGGCTGAAAACATTCAGTACTTC. This sequence encodes CASSSPLTGAENIQYF.

This clone was seen just once. The CDR3 bases are TGCAGCGTGCAGGAGGGCTACGAGCAGTACTTC. This encodes CSVQEGYEQYF. The chain combines TRBV29-1 with TRBJ2-7, with D perhaps matching TRBD2 (6 bases). Germline V gene sequence: CDR1 SQVTM, CDR2 ANQGSEA. The CDR3 consists of 11 residues. V dropped 6 bases and J dropped 3 bases, with 9 bases sitting between them.

This chain joins TRBV28 and TRBJ2-1; a weak D match, TRBD2 (5 bases). This CDR3 spans 13 amino acids. The V gene lost 3 bases and the J gene lost 8 bases, with 11 bases spanning the gap. From germline, CDR1 is MDHEN and CDR2 SYDVKM. The CDR3, as DNA: TGTGCCAGCAGTTTCGAGGGAGTCTATGAGCAGTTCTTC. It yields the protein CASSFEGVYEQFF.

The chain has TRBV5-1 and TRBJ2-3; 7 bases are a match to TRBD2. Germline lookup yields CDR1 SGHRS and CDR2 YFSETQ. Germline trimming cut 5 bases from V and 0 bases from J; bases unmatched to any gene: 6. There are 15 residues in the CDR3. CDR3 protein: CASSLSGSSTDTQYF. The CDR3 DNA sequence: TGCGCCAGCAGTCTTAGCGGGTCTAGCACAGATACGCAGTATTTT.

This sequence joins TRBV24-1 and TRBJ2-1, with 8 positions matching TRBD2. The CDR3 contains 16 residues. The V gene's germline CDR1 is KGHDR and CDR2 SFDVKD. V dropped 4 bases and J dropped 0; count of bases not matched to a gene: 4. Here the CDR3 reads CATSDPAGDSYNEQFF. The CDR3 DNA sequence: TGTGCCACCAGTGACCCAGCGGGAGACTCCTACAATGAGCAGTTCTTC.

V usage is TRBV30 and J usage is TRBJ2-5; 9 positions agree with TRBD2. This CDR3 is built from 14 residues. The V gene's germline CDR1 is GTSNPN and CDR2 SVGIG (reference sequence). Unmatched junction bases numbered 5, after V lost 4 bases and J lost 2 bases. CDR3 nucleotide sequence: TGTGCCTGGAATCCTAGCGGGACTCAAGAGACCCAGTACTTC. As protein: CAWNPSGTQETQYF. The variable domain in full, with the rest retrieved from reference TRBV30 and TRBJ2-5, is SQTIHQWPATLVQPVGSPLSLECTVEGTSNPNLYWYRQAAGRGLQLLFYSVGIGQISSEVPQNLSASRPQDRQFILSSKKLLLSDSGFYLCAWNPSGTQETQYFGPGTRLLVL.

This clone was found once. V and J are TRBV2 and TRBJ2-2; no clear D. CDR3 length equals 11 residues. CDR1 is SNHLY, CDR2 FYNNEI, per germline. The V gene lost 3 bases and the J gene lost 7 bases, with 3 bases spanning the gap. The CDR3 DNA is TGTGCCAGCAGTGACGTCGGGGAGCTGTTTTTT. Translated, it gives CASSDVGELFF.

The rearrangement joins TRBV9 to TRBJ2-7; D is unresolved. The CDR3 has 16 amino acids. The germline V and J ends were trimmed by 0 bases and 0 bases, with 13 bases remaining between them. Germline CDR1 and CDR2: SGDLS and YYNGEE. The CDR3 here is CASSVGAPTDSYEQYF. The CDR3 coding sequence is TGTGCCAGCAGCGTAGGGGCCCCGACGGACTCCTACGAGCAGTACTTC.

This sequence joins TRBV9 and TRBJ1-1, with 9 nucleotides matching TRBD1. Per germline, CDR1 SGDLS and CDR2 YYNGEE. Unmatched junction bases numbered 6, after V lost 0 bases and J lost 0 bases. The CDR3 is made up of 17 amino acids. The CDR3 region is CASSVDGTGTMNTEAFF. In DNA form, the CDR3 reads TGTGCCAGCAGCGTAGACGGGACAGGGACCATGAACACTGAAGCTTTCTTT.

The chain couples TRBV14 to TRBJ1-6; 11 bases are a match to TRBD1. V lost 4 bases to trimming and J lost 10 bases; unmatched junction nucleotides: 6. Germline assignment: CDR1 SGHDN and CDR2 FVKESK. The CDR3 is made up of 15 amino acids. The CDR3 DNA follows: TGTGCCAGCAGCCTCGAGGGGACAGGGGGATCACCCCTCCACTTT. Amino acid sequence: CASSLEGTGGSPLHF.

V and J are TRBV28 and TRBJ2-1; D is perhaps TRBD2 (6 bases). Germline CDR1 MDHEN, CDR2 SYDVKM. The CDR3 has 15 amino acids. The V end lost 4 bases, the J end lost 5 bases, and 15 bases lay between the germline ends. As DNA, the CDR3 is TGTGCCAGCAGTTCTTCAGCGGGTCCACACAATGAGCAGTTCTTC. This translates into CASSSSAGPHNEQFF.

This rearrangement joins TRBV19 to TRBJ1-2; no definite D call. The CDR3 is 11 amino acids. Germline values: CDR1 LNHDA, CDR2 SQIVND (reference sequence). V lost 2 bases, J lost 6 bases, and 4 bases lay in between. Here the CDR3 reads CASSIRHGYTF. CDR3 DNA sequence: TGTGCCAGTAGTATACGTCATGGCTACACCTTC.

The rearrangement links TRBV3-1 (or the pseudogene TRBV3-2) to TRBJ2-1, with 7 bases lining up with TRBD1. The CDR3 has 14 residues. V gave up 1 base and J gave up 5 bases; unmatched junction bases: 2. In germline, CDR1 is LGHDT, CDR2 YNNKEL (reference sequence). The CDR3 sequence is CASSQGTGNNEQFF. The CDR3 nucleotides are TGTGCCAGCAGCCAAGGGACAGGTAACAATGAGCAGTTCTTC.

J is TRBJ2-1 and V is TRBV19; D possibly corresponds to TRBD1 (6 bases). From germline, CDR1 is LNHDA and CDR2 SQIVND (reference sequence). Trimming cost V 6 bases and J 6 bases, with 15 bases left between them. This CDR3 spans 14 amino acids. In nucleotides, the CDR3 is TGTGCCAGTAGACAGGGCGGGCCGGTCAATGAGCAGTTCTTC. Encoded protein: CASRQGGPVNEQFF.